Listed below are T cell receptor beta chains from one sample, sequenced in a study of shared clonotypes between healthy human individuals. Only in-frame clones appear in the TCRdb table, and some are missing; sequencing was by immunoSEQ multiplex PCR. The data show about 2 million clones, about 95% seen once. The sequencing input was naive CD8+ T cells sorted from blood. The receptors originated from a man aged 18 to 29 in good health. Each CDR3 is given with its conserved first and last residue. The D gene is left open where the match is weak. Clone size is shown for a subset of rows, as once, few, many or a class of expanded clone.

CASSPSVAGEETQYF TGTGCCAGCAGCCCCTCGGTAGCGGGGGAAGAGACCCAGTACTTC TRBJ2-5 TRBV7-9 TRBD2 .
CASSLLGTGNTIYF TGTGCCAGCAGCTTACTGGGAACTGGAAACACCATATATTTT TRBJ1-3 TRBV13 . .
CASEGGTNTGELFF TGTGCCAGCGAGGGCGGGACGAACACCGGGGAGCTGTTTTTT TRBJ2-2 TRBV9 . .
CASSEGQGLSYNEQFF TGTGCCAGCAGCGAGGGACAGGGACTTTCCTACAATGAGCAGTTCTTC TRBJ2-1 TRBV9 TRBD1 .
CSARKLYEQYF TGCAGTGCTAGAAAGTTGTACGAGCAGTACTTC TRBJ2-7 TRBV20-1 . .
CASSWRGYQETQYF TGTGCCAGCAGTTGGAGGGGGTACCAAGAGACCCAGTACTTC TRBJ2-5 TRBV27 . .
CASSFGGDQPQHF TGTGCCAGCAGTTTTGGCGGAGATCAGCCCCAGCATTTT TRBJ1-5 TRBV27 . once
CASRYLEAGTDTQYF TGTGCCAGCCGTTACCTGGAAGCGGGCACAGATACGCAGTATTTT TRBJ2-3 TRBV6-5 . .
CAWSAGQGSQPQHF TGTGCCTGGAGTGCCGGACAGGGTAGTCAGCCCCAGCATTTT TRBJ1-5 TRBV30 TRBD1 .
CASSQRTAYNTEAFF TGTGCCAGCAGCCAGAGGACAGCATATAACACTGAAGCTTTCTTT TRBJ1-1 TRBV14 . once
CASNEAGALLEQYF TGTGCCAGCAATGAGGCGGGAGCTTTGCTCGAGCAGTACTTC TRBJ2-7 TRBV2 TRBD2 .
CASSSNGAELEAFF TGTGCCAGCAGCTCCAACGGGGCAGAGCTGGAAGCTTTCTTT TRBJ1-1 TRBV11-2 . .
CASSQEDLTGELFF TGCGCCAGCAGCCAAGAGGACCTCACCGGGGAGCTGTTTTTT TRBJ2-2 TRBV4-1 . .
CSLTGKGSSNEQFF TGCAGCTTAACGGGGAAGGGAAGTAGTAATGAGCAGTTCTTC TRBJ2-1 TRBV29-1 . .
CASSEPPAGEQYF TGTGCCAGCAGTGAACCCCCCGCGGGGGAGCAGTACTTC TRBJ2-7 TRBV2 . .
CASSEAGGWSYNSPLHF TGTGCCAGCAGTGAAGCAGGGGGGTGGTCCTATAATTCACCCCTCCACTTT TRBJ1-6 TRBV6-1 . .
CASRPVLDYGYTF TGTGCAAGTCGCCCTGTCTTAGACTATGGCTACACCTTC TRBJ1-2 TRBV12-2 . .
CASTPLYGNEQFF TGTGCCAGCACCCCGCTGTACGGCAATGAGCAGTTCTTC TRBJ2-1 TRBV7-9 . .
CASSEGLRYTF TGTGCCAGCAGTGAAGGGTTACGCTACACCTTC TRBJ1-2 TRBV6-1 . .
CASSLTGTYEQYF TGTGCCAGCAGTCTGACTGGTACCTACGAGCAGTACTTC TRBJ2-7 TRBV14 . .
CAWSPEVTDTQYF TGTGCCTGGAGTCCAGAAGTCACAGATACGCAGTATTTT TRBJ2-3 TRBV30 . .
CASSLSSRDTQYF TGTGCCAGCAGTTTGTCCAGCCGAGATACGCAGTATTTT TRBJ2-3 TRBV27 . .
CASSDGQNWEKLFF TGTGCCAGCAGTGATGGACAGAATTGGGAAAAACTGTTTTTT TRBJ1-4 TRBV2 . .